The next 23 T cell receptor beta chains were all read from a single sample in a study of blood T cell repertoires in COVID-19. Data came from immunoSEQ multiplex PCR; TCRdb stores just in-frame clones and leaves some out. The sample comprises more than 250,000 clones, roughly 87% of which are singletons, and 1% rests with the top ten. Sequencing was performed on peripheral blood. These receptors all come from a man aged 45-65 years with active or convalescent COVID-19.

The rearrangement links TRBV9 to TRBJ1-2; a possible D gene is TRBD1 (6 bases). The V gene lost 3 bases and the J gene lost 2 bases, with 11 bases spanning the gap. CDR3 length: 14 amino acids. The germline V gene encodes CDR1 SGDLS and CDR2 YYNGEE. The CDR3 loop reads CASSASTGNYGYTF. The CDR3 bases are TGTGCCAGCAGCGCTTCAACAGGGAACTATGGCTACACCTTC.

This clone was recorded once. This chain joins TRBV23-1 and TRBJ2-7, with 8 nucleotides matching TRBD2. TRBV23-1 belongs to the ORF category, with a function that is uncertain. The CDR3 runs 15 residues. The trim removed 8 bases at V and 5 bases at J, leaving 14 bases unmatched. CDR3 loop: CASWHRGLVVDEQYF. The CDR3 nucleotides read TGCGCCAGCTGGCACCGGGGACTAGTTGTCGACGAGCAGTACTTC.

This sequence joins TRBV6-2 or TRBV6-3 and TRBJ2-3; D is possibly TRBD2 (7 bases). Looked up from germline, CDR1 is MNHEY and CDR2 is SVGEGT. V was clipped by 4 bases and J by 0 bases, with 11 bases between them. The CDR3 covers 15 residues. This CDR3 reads CASSSRGPSTDTQYF. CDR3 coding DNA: TGTGCCAGCAGTTCGCGGGGGCCGAGCACAGATACGCAGTATTTT.

CDR3 sequence (DNA): TGTGCCAGTAGGAGGGGGTCACAGGGGAATGAGCAGTTCTTC. This encodes CASRRGSQGNEQFF. The V and J genes are TRBV19 and TRBJ2-1; 7 bases line up with TRBD1. The CDR3 has 14 amino acids. Germline CDR1 reads LNHDA; CDR2 reads SQIVND (reference sequence). With 6 bases clipped from V and 7 bases from J, the junction kept 9 bases outside the gene matches.

As DNA, the CDR3 is TGTGCCAGCAGTCCCGCCAAGAGAGCCCTCCACTTT. Its translation: CASSPAKRALHF. This sequence joins TRBV28 and TRBJ1-6; D gene ambiguous. This CDR3 comprises 12 residues. Germline CDR1 and CDR2: MDHEN and SYDVKM. V dropped 5 bases and J dropped 14 bases, with 13 bases sitting between them.

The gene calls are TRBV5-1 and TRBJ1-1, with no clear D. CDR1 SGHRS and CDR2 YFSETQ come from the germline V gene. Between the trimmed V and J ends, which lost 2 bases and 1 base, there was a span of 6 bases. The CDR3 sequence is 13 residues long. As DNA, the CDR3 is TGCGCCAGCAGCTTCCAGTCGAACACTGAAGCTTTCTTT. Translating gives CASSFQSNTEAFF.

CDR3: CASSIGQGLSYGYTF. As DNA, the CDR3 is TGTGCCAGTAGTATTGGACAGGGTCTGAGCTATGGCTACACCTTC. The V call is TRBV19, the J call TRBJ1-2; 8 nucleotides agree with TRBD1. This CDR3 has 15 residues. After removal of 3 bases from V and 4 bases from J, the junction contained 7 bases not matched to a gene. Germline V lookup: CDR1 LNHDA, CDR2 SQIVND (reference sequence).

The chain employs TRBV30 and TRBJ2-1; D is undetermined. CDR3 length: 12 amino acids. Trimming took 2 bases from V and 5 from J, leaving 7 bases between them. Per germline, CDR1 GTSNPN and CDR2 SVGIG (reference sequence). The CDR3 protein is CAWSPRDNEQFF. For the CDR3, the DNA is TGTGCCTGGAGTCCCCGAGACAATGAGCAGTTCTTC. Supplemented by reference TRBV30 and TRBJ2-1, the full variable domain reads SQTIHQWPATLVQPVGSPLSLECTVEGTSNPNLYWYRQAAGRGLQLLFYSVGIGQISSEVPQNLSASRPQDRQFILSSKKLLLSDSGFYLCAWSPRDNEQFFGPGTRLTVL.

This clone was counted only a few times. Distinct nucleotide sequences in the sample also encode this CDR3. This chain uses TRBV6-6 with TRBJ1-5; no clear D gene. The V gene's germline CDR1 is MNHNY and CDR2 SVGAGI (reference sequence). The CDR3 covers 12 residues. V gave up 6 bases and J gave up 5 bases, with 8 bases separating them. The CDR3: CASSQGDQPQHF. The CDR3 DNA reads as TGTGCCAGCAGCCAAGGAGATCAGCCCCAGCATTTT.

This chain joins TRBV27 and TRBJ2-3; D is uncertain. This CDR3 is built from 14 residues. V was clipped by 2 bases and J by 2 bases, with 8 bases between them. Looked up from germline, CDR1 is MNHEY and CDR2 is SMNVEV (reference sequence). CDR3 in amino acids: CASSLSEDTDTQYF. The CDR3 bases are TGTGCCAGCAGTTTAAGCGAAGACACAGATACGCAGTATTTT.

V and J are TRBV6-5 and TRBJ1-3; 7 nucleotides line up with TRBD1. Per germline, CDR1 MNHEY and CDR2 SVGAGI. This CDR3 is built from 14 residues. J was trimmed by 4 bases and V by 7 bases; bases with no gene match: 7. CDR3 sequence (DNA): TGTGCCAGCATAGAGGGGGCGGGGGGAAACACCATATATTTT. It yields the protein CASIEGAGGNTIYF.

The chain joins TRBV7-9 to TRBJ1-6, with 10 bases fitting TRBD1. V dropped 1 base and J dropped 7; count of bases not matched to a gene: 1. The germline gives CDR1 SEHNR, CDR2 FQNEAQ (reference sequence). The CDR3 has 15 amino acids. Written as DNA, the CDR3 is TGTGCCAGCAGCTTAGGACAGGGGGCCAATTCACCCCTCCACTTT. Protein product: CASSLGQGANSPLHF.

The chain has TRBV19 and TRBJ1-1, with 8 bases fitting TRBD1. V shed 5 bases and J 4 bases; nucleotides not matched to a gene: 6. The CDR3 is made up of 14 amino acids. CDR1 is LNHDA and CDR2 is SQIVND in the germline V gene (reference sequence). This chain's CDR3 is CASSSDRGGTEAFF. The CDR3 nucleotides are TGTGCCAGTAGTTCCGACAGGGGCGGCACTGAAGCTTTCTTT.

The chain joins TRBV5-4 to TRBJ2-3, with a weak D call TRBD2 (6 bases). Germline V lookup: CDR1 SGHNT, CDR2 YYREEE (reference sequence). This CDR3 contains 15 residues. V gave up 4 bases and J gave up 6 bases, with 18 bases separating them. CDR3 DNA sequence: TGTGCCAGCAGCCGCGGAGGGCCCGGCCCGGATACGCAGTATTTT. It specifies CASSRGGPGPDTQYF.

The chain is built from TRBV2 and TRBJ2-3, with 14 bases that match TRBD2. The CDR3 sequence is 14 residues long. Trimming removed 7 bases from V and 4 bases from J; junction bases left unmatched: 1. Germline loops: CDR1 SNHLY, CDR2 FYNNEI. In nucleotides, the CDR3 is TGTGCCAGCAAGACTAGCGGGAGGGCAGATACGCAGTATTTT. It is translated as CASKTSGRADTQYF.

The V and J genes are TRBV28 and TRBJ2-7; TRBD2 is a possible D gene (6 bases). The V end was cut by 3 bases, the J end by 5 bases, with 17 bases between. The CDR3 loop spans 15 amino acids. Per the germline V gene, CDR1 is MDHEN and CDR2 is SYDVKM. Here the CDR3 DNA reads TGTGCCAGCAGTTTGGGTTGGGGGGAGGCCCACGAGCAGTACTTC. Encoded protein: CASSLGWGEAHEQYF.

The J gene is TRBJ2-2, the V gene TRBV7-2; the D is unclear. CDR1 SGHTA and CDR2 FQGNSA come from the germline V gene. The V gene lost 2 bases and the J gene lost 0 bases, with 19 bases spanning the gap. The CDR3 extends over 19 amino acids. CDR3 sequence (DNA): TGTGCCAGCAGCTTAAAGAGCGTCGGCAGCCCAACGAACACCGGGGAGCTGTTTTTT. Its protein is CASSLKSVGSPTNTGELFF.

Here the CDR3 DNA reads TGTGCCAGCAGCTTAGAATTCGATAGTAGACAAATCTCTGGAAACACCATATATTTT. The encoded protein is CASSLEFDSRQISGNTIYF. The chain employs TRBV7-2 and TRBJ1-3; unclear D gene. Germline-derived CDR1 and CDR2 are SGHTA and FQGNSA. Trimming left V 1 base short and J 0 bases short, with 19 bases between. CDR3 size: 19 residues.

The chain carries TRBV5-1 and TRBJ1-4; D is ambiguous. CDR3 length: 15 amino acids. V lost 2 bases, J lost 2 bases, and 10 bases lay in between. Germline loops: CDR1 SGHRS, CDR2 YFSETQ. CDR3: CASSFSRGTNEKLFF. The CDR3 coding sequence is TGCGCCAGCAGCTTCAGTCGGGGTACTAATGAAAAACTGTTTTTT.

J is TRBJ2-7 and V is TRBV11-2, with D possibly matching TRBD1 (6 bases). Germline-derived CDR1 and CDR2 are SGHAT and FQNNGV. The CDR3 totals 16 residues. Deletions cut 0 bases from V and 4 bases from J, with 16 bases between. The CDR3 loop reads CASSLDPTRGLYEQYF. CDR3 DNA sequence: TGTGCCAGCAGCTTAGATCCTACTAGGGGGTTGTACGAGCAGTACTTC.

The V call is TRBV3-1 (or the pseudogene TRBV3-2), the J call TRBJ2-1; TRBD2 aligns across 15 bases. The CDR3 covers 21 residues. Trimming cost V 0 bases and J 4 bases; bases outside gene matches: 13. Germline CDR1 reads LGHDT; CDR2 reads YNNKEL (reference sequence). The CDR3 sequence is CASSQEPGYGTSGRRYNEQFF. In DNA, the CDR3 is TGTGCCAGCAGCCAAGAACCAGGGTACGGGACTAGCGGGAGGAGGTACAATGAGCAGTTCTTC.

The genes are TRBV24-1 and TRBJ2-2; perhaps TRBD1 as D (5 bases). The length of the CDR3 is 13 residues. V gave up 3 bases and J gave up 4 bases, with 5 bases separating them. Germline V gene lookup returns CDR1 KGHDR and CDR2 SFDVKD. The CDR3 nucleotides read TGTGCCACCAGTGATCAGGGCACCGGGGAGCTGTTTTTT. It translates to CATSDQGTGELFF.

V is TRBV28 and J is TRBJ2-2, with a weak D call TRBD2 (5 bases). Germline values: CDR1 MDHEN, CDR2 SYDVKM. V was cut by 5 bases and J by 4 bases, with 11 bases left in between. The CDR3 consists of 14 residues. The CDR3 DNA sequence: TGTGCCAGCAGTCTCGGGATTTTCACCGGGGAGCTGTTTTTT. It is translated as CASSLGIFTGELFF.